This T cell receptor (beta chain) was found in a study of spatial heterogeneity in lung cancer. TCRdb called the 5' RACE reads again in MiXCR, with one record for every CDR3 protein. The sample yields thousands of distinct CDR3 sequences, roughly 7% seen once. Study-wide points: Within tumors, counts of expanded alpha and beta TCRs tracked tumor mutation counts.

This clonotype appeared many times. Its antigen is as yet unknown. Specified time point: sample taken at primary tumor resection. Donors were around 70 untreated early-stage non-small cell lung cancer patients. Trimming at V came to 5 bases and at J to 10 bases, leaving 8 bases not matched to a gene. Looked up from germline, CDR1 is MNHEY and CDR2 is SVGAGI. This CDR3 is built from 14 residues. The source of this sequence is a male donor with early-stage non-small cell lung cancer. The material sequenced was lung tumor tissue, taken at surgery. J is TRBJ1-6 and V is TRBV6-5, with 7 bases fitting TRBD1. CDR3 sequence: CASSLRTGPSPLHF. CDR3 in DNA: TGTGCCAGCAGTCTCAGGACAGGTCCCTCACCCCTCCACTTT.